This TCR beta chain was identified in a study of blood T cell repertoires in COVID-19. Per the authors' pipeline: Cell counts per sample came from amplifying reference gene primers. Only in-frame clones appear in the TCRdb table, and some are missing; sequencing was by immunoSEQ multiplex PCR. V and J calls and clone size are copied from that table; D and trimming were computed from the DNA. This table has 400,000 to 500,000 clones, around nine tenths appearing once. This CDR3 has 14 amino acids. CDR1 and CDR2 from the germline V gene are MDHEN and SYDVKM. J lost 0 bases, V lost 6 bases, and 2 bases had no gene match.

This receptor was obtained from a woman aged 18-30 years who had been exposed to COVID-19. The V call is TRBV28, the J call TRBJ1-1; 9 bases are shared with TRBD1. Sequencing input: PBMCs or T cells enriched from blood (not recorded which). The CDR3 DNA is TGTGCCAGCAGCAGACAGGGGGTGAACACTGAAGCTTTCTTT. Protein sequence: CASSRQGVNTEAFF.